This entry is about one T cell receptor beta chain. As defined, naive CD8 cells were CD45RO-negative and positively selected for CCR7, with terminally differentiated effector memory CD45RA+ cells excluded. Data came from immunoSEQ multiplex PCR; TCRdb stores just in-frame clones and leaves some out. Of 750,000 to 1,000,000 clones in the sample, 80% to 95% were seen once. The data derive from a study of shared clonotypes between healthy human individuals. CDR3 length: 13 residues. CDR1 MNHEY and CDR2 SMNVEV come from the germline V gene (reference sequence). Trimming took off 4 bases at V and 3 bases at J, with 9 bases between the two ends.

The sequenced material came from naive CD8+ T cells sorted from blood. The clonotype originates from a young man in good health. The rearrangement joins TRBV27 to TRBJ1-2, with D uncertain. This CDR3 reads CASSWFRDYGYTF. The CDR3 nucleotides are TGTGCCAGCAGTTGGTTTAGGGACTATGGCTACACCTTC.